This T cell receptor (delta chain) is from a study of gamma-delta chains in newborns, infants, children. About the study: Microbial exposure reportedly drives polyclonal innate γδ T cell expansion after birth.

This clone has just a few counts. Just one base apart from a much larger clone, this may be a read error. Additional DNA sequences in this sample encode the identical CDR3. TCRdb called clones anew from the reads with CATT. This table has 6,000 to 6,500 delta-chain clones, around 2.5% appearing once. Sequencing input: blood. This clonotype originated in a child who was a newborn, infant or young child, either healthy, febrile or measles-vaccinated (not recorded which).

The CDR3 DNA reads TGTGCCTGTGACGGAGTGGGGGATAGGACCTGGGACACCCGGCAGATGTTTTTC. Translated: CACDGVGDRTWDTRQMFF. This chain uses TRDV2 with TRDJ3; 9 bases are shared with TRDD3. Germline V gene sequence: CDR1 GEAIGNYY, CDR2 EKD. The CDR3 loop spans 18 amino acids.